The next 4 T cell receptor beta chains were all read from a single sample in a study of blood T cells in healthy people across ages. The second PCR ran roughly 6 to 11 cycles with a sample-barcoded 5' primer and J-beta primers. TCRdb redid the calling of the 5' RACE reads with MiXCR, one entry per CDR3 protein. The repertoire holds almost 800,000 distinct CDR3 sequences, 58% seen once, with around 22% in the top ten. The sequenced sample consisted of blood. The receptors stem from a man aged 30-40 years in good health.

This sequence joins TRBV5-5 and TRBJ2-7; the D gene could be TRBD1 or TRBD2 (6 bases each). Trimming removed 9 bases from V and 1 base from J, with 14 bases in between. Germline CDR1 reads SGHKS; CDR2 reads YYEKEE (reference sequence). There are 13 residues in the CDR3. The CDR3 protein is CATGWGASYEQYF. For the CDR3, the DNA is TGTGCCACGGGGTGGGGGGCTTCCTACGAGCAGTACTTC.

This clonotype has only a few counts. This chain joins TRBV4-1 and TRBJ1-2; maybe TRBD1 (5 bases). The V and J ends lost 0 bases and 8 bases respectively, with 13 bases between them. This CDR3 is built from 14 residues. CDR1 and CDR2 (germline): MGHRA, YSYEKL. The CDR3 nucleotides are TGCGCCAGCAGCCAAGAAACGCCAGGGTGGGGCTACACCTTC. Protein: CASSQETPGWGYTF.

The V and J genes are TRBV6-6 and TRBJ2-5; 10 bases agree with TRBD1. Near its end, the DNA agrees better with TRBJ2-7, so the J call may be wrong. CDR1 is MNHNY, CDR2 SVGAGI, per germline (reference sequence). The CDR3 consists of 14 residues. CDR3 residues: CASGPGDRGYEQYF. The CDR3 DNA follows: TGTGCCAGCGGGCCTGGGGACAGGGGCTACGAGCAGTACTTC.

There are a few counts of this clonotype. This chain connects TRBV11-2 to TRBJ2-1; the D gene is possibly TRBD2 (5 bases). Per germline, CDR1 SGHAT and CDR2 FQNNGV. The CDR3 spans 15 residues. V was cut by 5 bases and J by 9 bases, with 20 bases left in between. CDR3 sequence reads: CASSQNSGGFSEQFF. CDR3 DNA: TGTGCCAGCAGCCAGAATTCCGGAGGTTTTAGTGAGCAGTTCTTC.